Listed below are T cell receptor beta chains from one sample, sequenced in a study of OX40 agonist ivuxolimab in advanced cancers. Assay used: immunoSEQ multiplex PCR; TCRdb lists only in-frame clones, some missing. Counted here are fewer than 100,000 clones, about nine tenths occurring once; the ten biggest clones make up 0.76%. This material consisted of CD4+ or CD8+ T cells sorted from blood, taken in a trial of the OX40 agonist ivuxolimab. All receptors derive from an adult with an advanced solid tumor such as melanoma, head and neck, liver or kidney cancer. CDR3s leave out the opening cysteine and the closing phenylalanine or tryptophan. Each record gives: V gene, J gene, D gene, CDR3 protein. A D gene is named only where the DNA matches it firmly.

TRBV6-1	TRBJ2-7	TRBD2	ASGRLAGVGEQY
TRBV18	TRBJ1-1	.	ASSPGRNTEAF
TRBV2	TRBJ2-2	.	ASRQGPNTGELF
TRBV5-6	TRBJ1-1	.	ASSLGSINTEAF
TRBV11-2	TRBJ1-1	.	ASSLVRALNTEAF
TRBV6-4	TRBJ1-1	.	ASSSFMGTEAF
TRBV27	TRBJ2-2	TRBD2	ASSGQRGGSHTGELF
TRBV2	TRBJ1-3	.	ASSEQGSSGNTIY
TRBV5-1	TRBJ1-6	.	ASSFGQTDSPLH
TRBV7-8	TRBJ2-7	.	ASSLRTEAHEQY
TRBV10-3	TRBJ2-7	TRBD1	AISTPGQGVYEQY
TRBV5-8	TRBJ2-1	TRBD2	ASSLGVAGGYEQF
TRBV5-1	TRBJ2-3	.	ASSLGGDPRVDTQY
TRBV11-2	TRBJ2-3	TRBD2	ASRGTSGRQAADTQY
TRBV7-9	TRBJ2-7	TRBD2	ASSLVAGDLLVGYEQY
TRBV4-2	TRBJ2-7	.	ASSQAKGDSYEQY
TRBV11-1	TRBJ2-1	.	ASSFRRDSYNEQF
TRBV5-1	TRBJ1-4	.	ASSPDSRNEKLF
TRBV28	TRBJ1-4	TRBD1	ASSLRTGVREKLF
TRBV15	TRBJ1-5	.	ATSRNLNQPQH
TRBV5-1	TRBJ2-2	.	ASSPRTDNTGELF
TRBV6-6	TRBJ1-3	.	ASSPGFTGNTIY
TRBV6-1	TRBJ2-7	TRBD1	ASSEKERDRGYEQY
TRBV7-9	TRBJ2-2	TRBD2	ASNRGGTGELF
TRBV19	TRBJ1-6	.	ASTVAHKDNSPLH
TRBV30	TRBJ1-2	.	AWIRTGTSLYGYT
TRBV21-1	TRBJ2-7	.	ASSKLGRSSYEQY
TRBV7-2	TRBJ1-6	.	ASSLPDSSNSPLH
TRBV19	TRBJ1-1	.	ASSTTSDTEAF
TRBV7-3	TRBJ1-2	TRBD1	ASSDPGQGAVGGYT
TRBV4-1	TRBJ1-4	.	ASSQPTGFSTNEKLF
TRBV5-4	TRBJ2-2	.	ASSSRGSNTGELF
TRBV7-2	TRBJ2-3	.	ASSLPSSTDTQY
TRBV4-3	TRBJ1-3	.	ASSQGTDRGNTIY
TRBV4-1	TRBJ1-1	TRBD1	ASSHNRGVNTEAF
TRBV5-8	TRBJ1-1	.	ASSLDRRNTEAF
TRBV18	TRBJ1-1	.	ASSPPSQGSNTEAF
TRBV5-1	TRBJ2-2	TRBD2	ASSSRTSGQTNTGELF
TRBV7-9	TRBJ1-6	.	ASSLTSIGIPLSPLH
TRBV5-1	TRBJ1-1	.	ASSLMVQGNTEAF
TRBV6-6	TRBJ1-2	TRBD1	ASSYTGGYGYT
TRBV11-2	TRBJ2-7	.	ASSSSRGPTYEQY
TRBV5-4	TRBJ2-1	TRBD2	ASSSRDYHNEQF
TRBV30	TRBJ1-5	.	AWSAPRTAPTGQPQH
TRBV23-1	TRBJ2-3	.	ASSLLVRGLTDTQY
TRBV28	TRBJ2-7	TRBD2	AIGLAAFNYEQY
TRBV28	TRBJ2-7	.	ASSLRGISYEQY
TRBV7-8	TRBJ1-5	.	ASSLDLNQPQH
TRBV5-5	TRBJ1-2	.	ASSLRQGNYGYT